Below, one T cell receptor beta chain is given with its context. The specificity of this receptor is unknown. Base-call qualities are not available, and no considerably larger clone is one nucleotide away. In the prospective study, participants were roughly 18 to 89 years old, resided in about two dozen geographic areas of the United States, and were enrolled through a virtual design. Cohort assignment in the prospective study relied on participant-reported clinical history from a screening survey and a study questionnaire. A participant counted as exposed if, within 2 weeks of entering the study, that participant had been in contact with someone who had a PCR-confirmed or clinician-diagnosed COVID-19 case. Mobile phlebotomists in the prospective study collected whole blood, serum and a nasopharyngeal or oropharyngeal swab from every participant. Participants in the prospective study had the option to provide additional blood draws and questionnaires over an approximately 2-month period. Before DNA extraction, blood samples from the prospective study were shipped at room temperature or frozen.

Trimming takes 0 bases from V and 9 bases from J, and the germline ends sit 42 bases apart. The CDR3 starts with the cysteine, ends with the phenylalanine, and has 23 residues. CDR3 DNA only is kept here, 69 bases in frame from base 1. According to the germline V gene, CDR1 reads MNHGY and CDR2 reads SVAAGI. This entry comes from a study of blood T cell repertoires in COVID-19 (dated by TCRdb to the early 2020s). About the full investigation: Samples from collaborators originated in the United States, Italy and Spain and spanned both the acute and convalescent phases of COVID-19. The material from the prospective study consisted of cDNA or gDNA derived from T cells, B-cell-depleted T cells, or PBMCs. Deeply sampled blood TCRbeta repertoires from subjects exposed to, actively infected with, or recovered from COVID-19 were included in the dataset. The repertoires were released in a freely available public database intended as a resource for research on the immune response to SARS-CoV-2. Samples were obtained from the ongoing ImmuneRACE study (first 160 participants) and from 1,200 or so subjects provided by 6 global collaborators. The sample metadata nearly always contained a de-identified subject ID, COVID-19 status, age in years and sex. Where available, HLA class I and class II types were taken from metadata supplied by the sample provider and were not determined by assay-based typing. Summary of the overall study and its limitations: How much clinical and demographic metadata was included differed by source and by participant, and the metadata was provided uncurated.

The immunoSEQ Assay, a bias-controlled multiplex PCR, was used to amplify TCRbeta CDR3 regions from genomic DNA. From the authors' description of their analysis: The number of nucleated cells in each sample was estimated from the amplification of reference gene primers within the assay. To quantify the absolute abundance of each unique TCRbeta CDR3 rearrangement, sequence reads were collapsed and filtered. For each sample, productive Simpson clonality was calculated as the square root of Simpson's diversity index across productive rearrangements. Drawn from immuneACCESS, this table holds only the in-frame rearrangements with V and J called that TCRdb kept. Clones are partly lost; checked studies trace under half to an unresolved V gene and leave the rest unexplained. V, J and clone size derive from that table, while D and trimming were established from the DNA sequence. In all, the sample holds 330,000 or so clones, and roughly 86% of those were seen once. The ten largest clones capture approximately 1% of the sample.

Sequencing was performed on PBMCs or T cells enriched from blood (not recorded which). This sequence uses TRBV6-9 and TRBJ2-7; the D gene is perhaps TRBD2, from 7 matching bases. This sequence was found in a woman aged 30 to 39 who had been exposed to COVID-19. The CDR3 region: CASSYSIGLNREGTVSTLVGQYF. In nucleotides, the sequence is TGTGCCAGCAGTTATTCGATCGGTCTTAACAGGGAGGGAACGGTCTCGACCCTGGTAGGGCAGTACTTC.